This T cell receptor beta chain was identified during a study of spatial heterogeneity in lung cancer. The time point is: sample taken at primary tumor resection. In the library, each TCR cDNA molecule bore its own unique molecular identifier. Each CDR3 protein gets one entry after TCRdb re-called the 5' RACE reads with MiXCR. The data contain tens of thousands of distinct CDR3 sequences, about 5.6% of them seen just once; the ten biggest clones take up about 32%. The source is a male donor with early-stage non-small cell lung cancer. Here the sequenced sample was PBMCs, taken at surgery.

The CDR3 DNA reads TGTGCCAGCTCGGAGGGGGAGACCCAGTACTTC. This translates into CASSEGETQYF. The chain employs TRBV28 and TRBJ2-5; the D gene is possibly TRBD2 (6 bases). Germline lookup yields CDR1 MDHEN and CDR2 SYDVKM. V dropped 8 bases and J dropped 5 bases, with 9 bases sitting between them. This CDR3 has 11 residues.